This T cell receptor beta chain was documented in a study of cytomegalovirus exposure and HLA in healthy donors. Study context: HLA-typed donors contributed around 88 million unique TCRs, which were held in an early data release.

This clone turned up a few times. Its antigen is unknown. CDR1 and CDR2 (germline): SNHLY, FYNNEI. The CDR3 runs to 16 residues. With 4 bases clipped from V and 8 bases from J, the junction kept 12 bases outside the gene matches. Study-level results: Some V segments, TRBV6-2 and TRBV6-3 among them, were indistinguishable and were therefore excluded. Cytomegalovirus-associated TCR beta chains were listed, numbering 150 to 200. In a later analysis, at a false discovery rate of 0.05, 17,000 or so TCR beta sequences were associated with HLA alleles.

Use of 60 Vbeta and 13 Jbeta primers characterized the PCR. The repertoire was sequenced with immunoSEQ multiplex PCR; TCRdb's copy has only in-frame clones and lacks some. The top ten hold approximately 7% of the sample, which has 55,000 to 80,000 clones, roughly four fifths seen once. The chain recombines TRBV2 with TRBJ1-2; TRBD1 agrees at 11 bases. This clonotype was sampled from a woman aged 30 to 39 in good health and CMV-seropositive. The sample comprised PBMCs. The CDR3 region has the DNA TGTGCCAGCAGTGCGGACAGGGGGCGTCTCGGGAGGGGCTACACCTTC. Translating it yields CASSADRGRLGRGYTF.